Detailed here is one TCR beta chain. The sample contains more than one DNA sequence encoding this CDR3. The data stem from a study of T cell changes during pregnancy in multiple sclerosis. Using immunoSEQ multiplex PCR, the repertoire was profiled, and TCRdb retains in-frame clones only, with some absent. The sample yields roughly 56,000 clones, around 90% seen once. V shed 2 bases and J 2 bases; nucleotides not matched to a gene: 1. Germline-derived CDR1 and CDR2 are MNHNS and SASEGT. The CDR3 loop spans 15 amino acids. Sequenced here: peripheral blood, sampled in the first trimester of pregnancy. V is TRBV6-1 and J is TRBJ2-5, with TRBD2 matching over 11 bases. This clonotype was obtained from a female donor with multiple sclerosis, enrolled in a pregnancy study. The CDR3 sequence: CASSELAGGQETQYF. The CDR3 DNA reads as TGTGCCAGCAGTGAACTAGCGGGAGGTCAAGAGACCCAGTACTTC.